This TCR beta chain came from a study of identifying expanded T cells in peripheral blood. This clone was recorded once. The antigen is undetermined. Healthy donors had no documented immune events, such as infections, while sampled. Study-wide points: Over approximately two and four weeks, about 15 and 18 clones changed, versus approximately 1.2 between replicates. Approximately two-week clone count variance significantly increased as total template count grew.

Germline-derived CDR1 and CDR2 are MNHNY and SVGAGI (reference sequence). The CDR3 is 14 amino acids. The V gene end was trimmed by 6 bases and the J gene end by 6 bases; junction bases not matched to a gene: 10. Generated by immunoSEQ multiplex PCR, the TCRdb table keeps only in-frame clones and is missing some. The sample has approximately 50,000 clones; about 80% are singletons. The TCR was taken from a person between 18 and 75 years old in good health. V gene TRBV6-6 combines with J gene TRBJ1-2, with 7 bases identical to TRBD1. The sequencing input was blood. The CDR3, as DNA: TGTGCCAGCAGGAGACAGGGTGGTTCGAATGGCTACACCTTC. Encoded protein: CASRRQGGSNGYTF.